This T cell receptor beta chain is drawn from a study of T-cell memory formation after mild COVID-19. There are 16 residues in the CDR3. CDR1 and CDR2 (germline): SGHAT, FQNNGV. Trimming cost V 0 bases and J 3 bases, with 14 bases left between them. TCRdb re-analysed the 5' RACE reads in MiXCR, keeping a single row per CDR3 protein. The sample has roughly 170,000 distinct CDR3 sequences, roughly 20% seen once. The source of this sequence is a man between 18 and 35 years old who had mild COVID-19 (a few samples of this study predate the infection). Cell type and time point are not known. The sample consisted of PBMCs or a T cell subset sorted from them (not recorded which). The genes are TRBV11-2 and TRBJ1-1; D is uncertain. The CDR3 bases are TGTGCCAGCAGCTTAGACGGACTGCCCTCCCACACTGAAGCTTTCTTT. Translation: CASSLDGLPSHTEAFF.